One T cell receptor beta chain is described in this entry. Its antigen remains undetermined. No much larger clone exists at a distance of one base, and base qualities are not known. The V and J ends are trimmed by 4 bases and 4 bases, leaving 13 bases between them. The CDR3 runs 15 residues from the cysteine to the phenylalanine. The sequence is cut down to CDR3 DNA, 45 bases in frame from base 1. CDR1 and CDR2, looked up from the germline V gene, are SGHTA and FQGTGA. The library was made by the immunoSEQ multiplex PCR assay. In the authors' own workflow: A statistical classification framework was built for diagnosing cytomegalovirus status from the catalog of TCR beta chain sequences. As stored in TCRdb, this immuneACCESS dataset retains in-frame rearrangements with V and J assigned. A fraction of the clones does not appear; measured against another copy, unresolved V genes explain less than half of the discrepancy, and the remainder lacks a known reason. The V and J calls and clone size are taken from that table; D and trimming were inferred from the DNA. Recorded for this sample are some 350,000 clones; about nine tenths of them occurred a single time. Over 1% of the sample goes to the ten largest clones.

The donors belonged to the validation cohort of around 120 subjects, which was separate from the approximately 680-subject first cohort. This sample is drawn from a study of cytomegalovirus exposure and HLA in healthy donors (dated by TCRdb to about 2017). With respect to the entire study: According to a later analysis, the approximately 120 validation repertoires were produced on the same platform as the 700 or so repertoires of the first cohort. The study was designed to test whether signatures of past pathogen exposure could be identified by cataloging public T cell receptors. High-throughput TCR immunosequencing, statistical association of individual TCRs with disease status, and machine learning were combined to predict cytomegalovirus infection status. In addition to the first cohort of 650 to 750 subjects, a separate validation cohort of approximately 130 different subjects was used. Overall study results and their limits: It was suggested by the authors that the approach could potentially be generalized to other disease states and immunological phenotypes. A few of the identified cytomegalovirus-associated TCR beta chains were confirmed in vitro to be specific for cytomegalovirus antigens. Subsequent analysis determined that TCRs grouped into clusters in the first cohort also showed a tendency toward co-occurrence across the roughly 110 validation repertoires, and 94% of cluster scores exceeded 0. The study gave a list of roughly 150 TCR beta chains associated with cytomegalovirus. All 120 or so repertoires were used to score co-occurrence in the validation cohort in a later analysis, because that analysis had no HLA typing for the cohort. While some public TCRs were present in many individuals, most TCR sequences turned up only very rarely across donors. Cytomegalovirus status was reported to be diagnosed by the classifier with high specificity and sensitivity in both the original and validation cohorts.

The chain links TRBV7-3 with TRBJ2-2, and perhaps TRBD2 as D gene, on 5 matching bases. The receptor was derived from a woman aged 25-40 years in good health and CMV-seropositive. Sequences were obtained from PBMCs. The encoded CDR3 is CASSSSLLGTGELFF. The DNA is as follows: TGTGCCAGCAGCTCCAGCCTACTAGGCACCGGGGAGCTGTTTTTT.